This T cell receptor beta chain stems from a study of cytomegalovirus exposure and HLA in healthy donors. Looking at the study overall: Assignment to the Caucasian-associated ancestry cluster applied to around four fifths of the roughly 400 genotyped donors. Whole-study results and caveats: Later analysis suggested most CMV-associated TCR beta chains were HLA-restricted.

This CDR3 is built from 16 residues. Vbeta (60) and Jbeta (13) primers were used in the PCR. The protocol was immunoSEQ multiplex PCR, while the TCRdb copy is restricted to in-frame clones and leaves out a portion. The sample lists over 90,000 clones; around 80% were seen once. With regard to this clone: Its matching antigen is unknown.

The origin of this receptor is a woman younger than 30 in good health and CMV-seropositive. The chain has TRBV12-1 and TRBJ2-1; the table's D call of TRBD2 was not tested on the DNA. TRBV12-1 is listed as a pseudogene. The sequencing sample was made of PBMCs. CDR3 sequence (DNA): TGTGCCAGCAGCTCATGGGTACTAGAATCCTACAATGAGCAGTTCTTC. Encoded protein: CASSSWVLESYNEQFF.